This entry concerns a single T cell receptor (beta chain). Antigen: not known. Every one of the patients relapsed after autologous stem cell transplantation (brentuximab vedotin exposure was variable). The data originate from a study of PD-1 blockade in classical Hodgkin lymphoma. In the study overall: Patients had nivolumab dosed at 3 mg/kg, delivered intravenously every 2 weeks.

Findings of the study overall: While CD8+ TCR diversity did not rise significantly by C4D1, CD4+ TCR diversity did.

Method: immunoSEQ multiplex PCR; TCRdb's copy keeps in-frame clones and lacks some. The sample records 25,000 to 35,000 clones, 70% being singletons. The TCR sequence derives from a human donor with classical Hodgkin lymphoma. The specimen was peripheral blood mononuclear cells (PBMCs), collected before the second cycle of nivolumab.

CDR3 nucleotides: TGCGCCAGCAGCCAAGATTCCATGCTAGGGGCCGGGGCCAAAAACATTCAGTACTTC. This gives the protein CASSQDSMLGAGAKNIQYF. The chain joins TRBV4-3 to TRBJ2-4; D perhaps matches TRBD1 (5 bases). Per the germline V gene, CDR1 is LGHNA and CDR2 is YSLEER. V lost 0 bases to trimming and J lost 1 base, with 19 bases between them. CDR3 length: 19 residues.